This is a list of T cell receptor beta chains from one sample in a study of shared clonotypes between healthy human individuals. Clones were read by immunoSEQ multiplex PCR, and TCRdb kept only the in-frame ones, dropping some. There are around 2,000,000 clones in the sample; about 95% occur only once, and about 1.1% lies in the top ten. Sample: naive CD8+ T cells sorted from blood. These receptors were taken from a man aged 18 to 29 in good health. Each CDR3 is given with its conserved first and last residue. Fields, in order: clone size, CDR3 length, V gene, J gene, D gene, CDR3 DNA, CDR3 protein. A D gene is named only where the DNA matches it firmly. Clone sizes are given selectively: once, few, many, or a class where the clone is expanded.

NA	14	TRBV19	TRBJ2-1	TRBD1	TGTGCCAGTAGCAAGACAGGGGGGTACAATGAGCAGTTCTTC	CASSKTGGYNEQFF
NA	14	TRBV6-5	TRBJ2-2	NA	TGTGCCAGCAGTTACTCCCCCCCGCCGGGGGAGCTGTTTTTT	CASSYSPPPGELFF
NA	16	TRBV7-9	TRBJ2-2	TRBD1	TGTGCCAGCAGCTTACCGTGGGGGACAGGGGTCGGGGAGCTGTTTTTT	CASSLPWGTGVGELFF
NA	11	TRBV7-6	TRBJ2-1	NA	TGTGCCAGCAGCTTCAACAATGAGCAGTTCTTC	CASSFNNEQFF
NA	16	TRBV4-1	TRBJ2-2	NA	TGCGCCAGCAGCCAAGACCCGGGACAGAACACCGGGGAGCTGTTTTTT	CASSQDPGQNTGELFF
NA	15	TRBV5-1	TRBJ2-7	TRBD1	TGCGCCAGCAGCTTGGTGTCAGGGACAGCCTACGAGCAGTACTTC	CASSLVSGTAYEQYF
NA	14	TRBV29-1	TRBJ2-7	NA	TGCAGCGTTGATGTGGGACGAGATGGTTACGAGCAGTACTTC	CSVDVGRDGYEQYF
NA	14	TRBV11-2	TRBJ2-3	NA	TGTGCCAGCAGCTTAGATTTGTGGCCAGATACGCAGTATTTT	CASSLDLWPDTQYF
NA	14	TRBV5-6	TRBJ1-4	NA	TGTGCCAGCAGCTTGTTGGAGGGTTCCGAAAAACTGTTTTTT	CASSLLEGSEKLFF
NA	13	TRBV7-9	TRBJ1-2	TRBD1	TGTGCCAGCAGCTTAGGAGGCCGGGACAGGGTCACCTTC	CASSLGGRDRVTF
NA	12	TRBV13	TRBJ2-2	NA	TGTGCCAGCAGCTTAGACAGCGGGGAGCTGTTTTTT	CASSLDSGELFF
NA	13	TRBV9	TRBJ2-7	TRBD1	TGTGCCAGCAGCCGGGACAGCCCTTACGAGCAGTACTTC	CASSRDSPYEQYF
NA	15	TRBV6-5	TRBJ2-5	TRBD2	TGTGCCAGCAGCGGACTAGCGGGGTCAAAAGAGACCCAGTACTTC	CASSGLAGSKETQYF
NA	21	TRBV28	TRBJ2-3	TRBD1	TGTGCCAGCAGTGTTATAGTTACCGGGACAGGGGGCCAAAGTAACACAGATACGCAGTATTTT	CASSVIVTGTGGQSNTDTQYF
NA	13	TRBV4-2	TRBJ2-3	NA	TGTGCCAGCAGCCAGGACGGAGCAGATACGCAGTATTTT	CASSQDGADTQYF
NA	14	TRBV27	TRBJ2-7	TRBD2	TGTGCCAGCAGTTTCCGGGACTACTCCTACGAGCAGTACTTC	CASSFRDYSYEQYF
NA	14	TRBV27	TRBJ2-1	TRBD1	TGTGCCAGCAGCTACTGGACAGGGTTCGGTGAGCAGTTCTTC	CASSYWTGFGEQFF
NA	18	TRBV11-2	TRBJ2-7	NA	TGTGCCAGCAGCGTTGGTCCGGGACAACGTTATCTCTCCTACGAGCAGTACTTC	CASSVGPGQRYLSYEQYF
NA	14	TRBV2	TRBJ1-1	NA	TGTGCCAGCAGTGAAGCCCTAGGGGGCACTGAAGCTTTCTTT	CASSEALGGTEAFF
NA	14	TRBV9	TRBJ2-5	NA	TGTGCCAGCAGCGATCGGACTCAACAAGAGACCCAGTACTTC	CASSDRTQQETQYF
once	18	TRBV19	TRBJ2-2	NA	TGTGCCAGTAGCAAGATTCTCTTTGGTGGAGGAGGGGCCGGGGAGCTGTTTTTT	CASSKILFGGGGAGELFF
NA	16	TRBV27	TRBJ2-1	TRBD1	TGTGCCAGCAGCCCCCGGACAGGGGGCTGGGGGAATGAGCAGTTCTTC	CASSPRTGGWGNEQFF
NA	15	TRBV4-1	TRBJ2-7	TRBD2	TGCGCCAGCAGCCATCGACTAGCGGACTCCTACGAGCAGTACTTC	CASSHRLADSYEQYF
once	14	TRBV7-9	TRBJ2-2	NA	TGTGCCAGCAGCACTAATCCCGGGGACGGGGAGCTGTTTTTT	CASSTNPGDGELFF
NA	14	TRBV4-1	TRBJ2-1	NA	TGCGCCAGCAGCCAAGATAACAGGGACAATGAGCAGTTCTTC	CASSQDNRDNEQFF
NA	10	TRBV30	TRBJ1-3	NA	TGTGCTTCCCGCGGACCCCCCATATATTTT	CASRGPPIYF
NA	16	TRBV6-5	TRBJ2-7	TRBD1	TGTGCCAGCAGTTATTGGGACAGGGGGCGAGCCTACGAGCAGTACTTC	CASSYWDRGRAYEQYF
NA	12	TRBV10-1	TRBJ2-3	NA	TGCGCCAGCTCTACGGGGGTTGATACGCAGTATTTT	CASSTGVDTQYF
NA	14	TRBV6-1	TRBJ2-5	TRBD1	TGTGCCAGCAGTGAAACAGGGGGTGGAGGGACCCAGTACTTC	CASSETGGGGTQYF
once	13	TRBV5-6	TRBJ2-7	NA	TGTGCCAGCAGCTTGGCGGCCTCCTACGAGCAGTACTTC	CASSLAASYEQYF
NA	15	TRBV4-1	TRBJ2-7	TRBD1	TGCGCCAGCAGCCCCCGGGACAGGGGAGACTACGAGCAGTACTTC	CASSPRDRGDYEQYF
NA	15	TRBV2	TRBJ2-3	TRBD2	TGTGCCAGCAGTGGAACTAGCGGGGGGTCAGATACGCAGTATTTT	CASSGTSGGSDTQYF
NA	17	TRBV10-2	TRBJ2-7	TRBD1	TGCGCCAGCAGTGGAGGGGGGGCCCGGGACAGGGCCTACGAGCAGTACTTC	CASSGGGARDRAYEQYF
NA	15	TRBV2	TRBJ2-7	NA	TGTGCCAGCAGTGGAGAAGGGACCGTACTCTACGAGCAGTACTTC	CASSGEGTVLYEQYF
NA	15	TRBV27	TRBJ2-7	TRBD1	TGTGCCAGCAGTGAACCGGGACAGGGGACCTACGAGCAGTACTTC	CASSEPGQGTYEQYF
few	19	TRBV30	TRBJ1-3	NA	TGTGCCTGGACCCCTAGAGCAGGTCGCCTTAGTGACTCTGGAAACACCATATATTTT	CAWTPRAGRLSDSGNTIYF
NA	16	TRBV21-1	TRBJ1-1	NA	TGTGCCAGCAGCAAATCCGACAGGGGAAAGAACACTGAAGCTTTCTTT	CASSKSDRGKNTEAFF
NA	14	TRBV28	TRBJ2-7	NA	TGTGCCAGCAACGCTGGACAAAGGGGCTACGAGCAGTACTTC	CASNAGQRGYEQYF
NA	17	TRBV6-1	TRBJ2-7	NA	TGTGCCAGCAGTGTCCGGGACCCCTGGGGGCCTTCCTACGAGCAGTACTTC	CASSVRDPWGPSYEQYF
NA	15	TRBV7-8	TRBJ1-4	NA	TGTGCCAGCAGCTTGACGGTCGCAACTAATGAAAAACTGTTTTTT	CASSLTVATNEKLFF
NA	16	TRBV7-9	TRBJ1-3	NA	TGTGCCAGCAGCTCTTCGGACGGTATCTCTGGAAACACCATATATTTT	CASSSSDGISGNTIYF
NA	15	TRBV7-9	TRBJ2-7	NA	TGTGCCAGCAGCTCACCTGGCTTACTTCACTACGAGCAGTACTTC	CASSSPGLLHYEQYF
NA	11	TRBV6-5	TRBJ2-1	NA	TGTGCCAGCAGTTACTCTGATGAGCAGTTCTTC	CASSYSDEQFF
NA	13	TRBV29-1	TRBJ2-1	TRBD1	TGCAGCGTTGAAGAGACAGGGCTCGATGAGCAGTTCTTC	CSVEETGLDEQFF
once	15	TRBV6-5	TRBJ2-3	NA	TGTGCCAGCAGCACCACTGGGCTCCTAGCCGATACGCAGTATTTT	CASSTTGLLADTQYF
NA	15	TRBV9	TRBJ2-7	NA	TGTGCCAGCATTCCCCGTAGCGTAAGGACCTACGAGCAGTACTTC	CASIPRSVRTYEQYF
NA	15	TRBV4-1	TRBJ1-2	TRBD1	TGCGCCAGCAGCCCTCCGACAGGGGGCAACTATGGCTACACCTTC	CASSPPTGGNYGYTF
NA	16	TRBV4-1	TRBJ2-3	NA	TGCGCCAGCAGCCAATTTTCTTCGGGGAGCACAGATACGCAGTATTTT	CASSQFSSGSTDTQYF
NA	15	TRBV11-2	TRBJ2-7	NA	TGTGCCAGCAGCTTAGAAGCAGGGCTTTTTTACGAGCAGTACTTC	CASSLEAGLFYEQYF
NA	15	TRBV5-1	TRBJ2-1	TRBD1	TGCGCCAGCAGCCACGAAGGGGGCGTCGGCAATGAGCAGTTCTTC	CASSHEGGVGNEQFF
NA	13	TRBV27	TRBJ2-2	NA	TGTGCCAGCAGTTTACCGTACACCGGGGAGCTGTTTTTT	CASSLPYTGELFF
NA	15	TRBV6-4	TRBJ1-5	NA	TGTGCCAGCAATCGACGGGCGTCTAGCAATCAGCCCCAGCATTTT	CASNRRASSNQPQHF
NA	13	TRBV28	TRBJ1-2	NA	TGTGCCAGCAGTGAGACCGCCAACTATGGCTACACCTTC	CASSETANYGYTF
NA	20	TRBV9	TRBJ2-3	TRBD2	TGTGCCAGCAGCGCCTACGGAGGGACTAGCGGGACCCCTAGCACAGATACGCAGTATTTT	CASSAYGGTSGTPSTDTQYF
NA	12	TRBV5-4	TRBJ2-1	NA	TGTGCCAGCAGCTCCCTATCAAATGAGCAGTTCTTC	CASSSLSNEQFF
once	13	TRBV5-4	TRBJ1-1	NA	TGTGCCAGCAGCTTGGGTGCGGGGGCTAAAACTTTCTTT	CASSLGAGAKTFF
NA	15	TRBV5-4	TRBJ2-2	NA	TGTGCCAGCAGCCCGCTGGATAGGGAGGCCGGGGAGCTGTTTTTT	CASSPLDREAGELFF
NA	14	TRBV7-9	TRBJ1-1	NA	TGTGCCAGCAGCTTAGAGGGGCCGACCACTGAAGCTTTCTTT	CASSLEGPTTEAFF
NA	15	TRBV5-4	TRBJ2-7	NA	TGTGCCAGCAGTCTCGGGACACCGGCTACCTACGAGCAGTACTTC	CASSLGTPATYEQYF